The 17 T cell receptor beta chains reported below all come from one sample, sequenced in a study of cytomegalovirus exposure and HLA in healthy donors (dated by TCRdb to 2016 to 2017). The method behind the library was the immunoSEQ multiplex PCR assay. The multiplex PCR relied on a mix of 60 forward primers for TCR Vbeta segments and 13 reverse primers for TCR Jbeta segments. TCRdb retrieved this table from immuneACCESS and kept in-frame rearrangements only. Not all clones are present; in checked studies, unresolved V genes account for under half, and no reason is known for the remainder. The sample table contains around 300,000 clones; only one count was recorded for more than 55% of them. The ten largest clonotypes hold approximately 2.1% of the sample. The sequenced sample consisted of PBMCs. Receptors originate from a female donor in good health and CMV-seronegative.

This chain uses TRBV29-1 with TRBJ2-3, with D possibly matching TRBD2 (5 bases). The CDR3 has 15 residues. V was shortened by 0 bases and J by 2 bases, with 12 bases between the two germline ends. Looked up from germline, CDR1 is SQVTM and CDR2 is ANQGSEA. CDR3 region: CSVEDRGLDTDTQYF. CDR3 DNA: TGCAGCGTTGAAGATCGAGGGCTAGACACAGATACGCAGTATTTT.

This rearrangement joins TRBV27 to TRBJ1-4; 10 bases match TRBD1. Per the germline V gene, CDR1 is MNHEY and CDR2 is SMNVEV (reference sequence). With 6 bases clipped from V and 7 bases from J, the junction kept 17 bases outside the gene matches. The CDR3 extends over 18 amino acids. CDR3 DNA sequence: TGTGCCAGCAGCGTCGGGACAGGGGCCTCCCGGGATGGTGAAAAACTGTTTTTT. It translates to CASSVGTGASRDGEKLFF.

This clone was seen just once. The genes are TRBV19 and TRBJ2-5; 7 nucleotides align to TRBD2. CDR3 size: 12 residues. Germline CDR1 LNHDA, CDR2 SQIVND (reference sequence). V trimming: 5 bases; J trimming: 5 bases; junction bases outside the gene matches: 2. In DNA, the CDR3 is TGTGCCAGTAGTGGGGACTACGAGACCCAGTACTTC. Its translation is CASSGDYETQYF.

V is TRBV9 and J is TRBJ1-4; 8 bases are a match to TRBD1. The CDR3 runs to 15 residues. V shed 3 bases, J shed 8 bases, and the junction held 9 bases outside the gene matches. Germline CDR1 reads SGDLS; CDR2 reads YYNGEE. The CDR3 DNA reads as TGTGCCAGCAGCGGAGAAAGACAGGGGCACGAAAAACTGTTTTTT. It is translated as CASSGERQGHEKLFF.

V and J are TRBV6-5 and TRBJ2-1, with 13 bases that match TRBD2. Per germline, CDR1 MNHEY and CDR2 SVGAGI. The length of the CDR3 is 16 residues. Trimming cost V 4 bases and J 5 bases; bases outside gene matches: 5. CDR3 DNA: TGTGCCAGCAGTTCCCTGGGGACTAGCGGGAACAATGAGCAGTTCTTC. Residues: CASSSLGTSGNNEQFF.

The chain has TRBV5-1 and TRBJ2-7, with TRBD1 matching over 11 bases. Per germline, CDR1 SGHRS and CDR2 YFSETQ. Trimming at V came to 5 bases and at J to 6 bases, leaving 7 bases not matched to a gene. The CDR3 sequence is 14 residues long. The CDR3 sequence is CASRPDRGPVEQYF. DNA for the CDR3: TGCGCCAGCAGGCCGGACAGGGGGCCTGTCGAGCAGTACTTC.

This sequence joins TRBV5-6 and TRBJ2-1; D is unclear. The germline gives CDR1 SGHDT, CDR2 YYEEEE. This CDR3 is 14 amino acids long. Trimming pared 4 bases from V and 1 base from J, leaving 9 bases between. Here the CDR3 DNA reads TGTGCCAGCAGCCCTAGGAGTTCCTACAATGAGCAGTTCTTC. This translates into CASSPRSSYNEQFF.

V and J are TRBV29-1 and TRBJ2-7; D possibly corresponds to TRBD2 (6 bases). The germline V and J ends were trimmed by 4 bases and 3 bases, with 7 bases remaining between them. The CDR3 runs to 11 residues. CDR1 and CDR2 from the germline V gene are SQVTM and ANQGSEA. DNA of the CDR3: TGCAGCGTTGGGACTAACTACGAGCAGTACTTC. As protein: CSVGTNYEQYF.

This chain uses TRBV6-4 with TRBJ1-2; TRBD1 aligns across 7 bases. The trim removed 3 bases at V and 8 bases at J, leaving 3 bases unmatched. This CDR3 is 12 amino acids long. The germline V gene has CDR1 MRHNA and CDR2 SNTAGT. The CDR3 region is CASSEPGGGYTF. DNA of the CDR3: TGTGCCAGCAGTGAACCAGGGGGAGGCTACACCTTC.

The CDR3 region is CAWISGGVYGYTF. DNA of the CDR3: TGTGCCTGGATATCGGGGGGCGTCTATGGCTACACCTTC. The chain joins TRBV30 to TRBJ1-2; maybe TRBD1 (6 bases). Trimming cost V 4 bases and J 4 bases, with 13 bases left between them. There are 13 residues in the CDR3. Germline loops: CDR1 GTSNPN, CDR2 SVGIG (reference sequence). Full variable domain (rest looked up from reference TRBV30 and TRBJ1-2): SQTIHQWPATLVQPVGSPLSLECTVEGTSNPNLYWYRQAAGRGLQLLFYSVGIGQISSEVPQNLSASRPQDRQFILSSKKLLLSDSGFYLCAWISGGVYGYTFGSGTRLTVV.

This clone turned up a few times. The J gene is TRBJ2-2, the V gene TRBV5-3; possibly TRBD2 for D (5 bases). TRBV5-3 is given ORF status, its function remaining uncertain. Deletions cut 3 bases from V and 6 bases from J, with 15 bases between. This CDR3 region has 15 residues. The CDR3 DNA is TGTGCCAGAAGCTGGTACCGGGATTTCCCCGGGGAGCTGTTTTTT. This translates into CARSWYRDFPGELFF.

This chain links TRBV6-5 with TRBJ2-7, with 9 bases identical to TRBD1. V trimming: 5 bases; J trimming: 3 bases; junction bases outside the gene matches: 8. The CDR3 contains 15 residues. Germline CDR1 and CDR2: MNHEY and SVGAGI. The CDR3 DNA follows: TGTGCCAGCAGTATACAGGGGGCGAGCTTCTACGAGCAGTACTTC. It specifies CASSIQGASFYEQYF.

V and J are TRBV6-5 and TRBJ2-7; no reliable D call. Trimming removed 0 bases from V and 5 bases from J, with 8 bases in between. The CDR3 has 13 amino acids. CDR1 and CDR2 from the germline V gene are MNHEY and SVGAGI. CDR3 nucleotide sequence: TGTGCCAGCAGTTACTCGACTGCGGACGAGCAGTACTTC. Protein: CASSYSTADEQYF.

The chain links TRBV29-1 to TRBJ1-1; D unclear. This CDR3 contains 12 residues. Germline assignment: CDR1 SQVTM and CDR2 ANQGSEA. Deletions cut 0 bases from V and 7 bases from J, with 9 bases between. CDR3: CSVEEIGDEAFF. The CDR3 nucleotides are TGCAGCGTTGAAGAGATCGGGGATGAAGCTTTCTTT.

This chain joins TRBV28 and TRBJ2-7; 7 bases are a match to TRBD2. V shed 6 bases and J 5 bases; nucleotides not matched to a gene: 10. Germline CDR1 is MDHEN and CDR2 is SYDVKM. The CDR3 spans 14 residues. The CDR3 sequence: CASSPTNGRNEQYF. For the CDR3, the DNA is TGTGCCAGCAGCCCCACCAACGGGAGGAACGAGCAGTACTTC.

The gene calls are TRBV4-1 and TRBJ2-1; tentative D call: TRBD2 (6 bases). Germline loops: CDR1 MGHRA, CDR2 YSYEKL. The CDR3 loop spans 17 amino acids. Trimming removed 2 bases at V and 4 bases at J, with 18 bases between. CDR3: CASSQYMAGRDYNEQFF. The CDR3 coding sequence is TGCGCCAGCAGCCAATACATGGCGGGGCGGGATTACAATGAGCAGTTCTTC.

The chain links TRBV9 to TRBJ2-5; perhaps TRBD2 as D (6 bases). Germline V gene sequence: CDR1 SGDLS, CDR2 YYNGEE. V lost 0 bases, J lost 4 bases, and 10 bases lay in between. The CDR3 is 14 amino acids. This CDR3 reads CASSVVGGVETQYF. For the CDR3, the DNA is TGTGCCAGCAGCGTAGTGGGCGGGGTAGAGACCCAGTACTTC. The full variable domain, in which reference TRBV9 and TRBJ2-5 provide the parts outside the CDR3, is DSGVTQTPKHLITATGQRVTLRCSPRSGDLSVYWYQQSLDQGLQFLIQYYNGEERAKGNILERFSAQQFPDLHSELNLSSLELGDSALYFCASSVVGGVETQYFGPGTRLLVL.